This T cell receptor (beta chain) was recorded in a study of blood T cell repertoires in COVID-19. The data were produced by immunoSEQ multiplex PCR, yet TCRdb's version contains in-frame clones alone and is incomplete. The top ten hold 6.2% of the sample, which has some 250,000 clones, around 85% seen once. This clonotype was sampled from a man in his sixties with acute or convalescent COVID-19. The sequenced material came from peripheral blood.

DNA of the CDR3: TGTGCCAGCAGTCGGACTGTGGGTAACTATGGCTACACCTTC. This codes for CASSRTVGNYGYTF. V gene TRBV28 combines with J gene TRBJ1-2; no clear D gene. Trimming pared 5 bases from V and 1 base from J, leaving 11 bases between. The CDR3 is made up of 14 amino acids. The germline V gene encodes CDR1 MDHEN and CDR2 SYDVKM.